The present TCR beta chain was sequenced within a study of blood T cell repertoires in COVID-19. Across the whole study: Spain, Italy and the United States supplied samples that represented acute and convalescent COVID-19. The analysed material was cDNA or gDNA that came from T cells, B-cell-depleted T cells, or PBMCs.

Source study methods: Reference gene primer amplification gave estimated nucleated cell counts. This table comes from immunoSEQ multiplex PCR, and its TCRdb copy is limited to in-frame clones, with some not included. The V and J calls and clone size come from that table; D and trimming were worked out from the DNA. This sample has 85,000 to 130,000 clones; around 87% occur once, and the top ten carry around 16%. The table lists this clone with a count of one. The sample consisted of peripheral blood. The sequence derives from a man aged 50-60 years with acute or convalescent COVID-19.

The CDR3, as DNA: TGTGCCAGCAGCTTACAGGGGGCGGGGGAGACCCAGTACTTC. Its translation is CASSLQGAGETQYF. The V gene is TRBV27, the J gene TRBJ2-5, with 9 bases lining up with TRBD1. The V gene's germline CDR1 is MNHEY and CDR2 SMNVEV (reference sequence). This CDR3 region has 14 residues. With 6 bases clipped from V and 5 bases from J, the junction kept 7 bases outside the gene matches.